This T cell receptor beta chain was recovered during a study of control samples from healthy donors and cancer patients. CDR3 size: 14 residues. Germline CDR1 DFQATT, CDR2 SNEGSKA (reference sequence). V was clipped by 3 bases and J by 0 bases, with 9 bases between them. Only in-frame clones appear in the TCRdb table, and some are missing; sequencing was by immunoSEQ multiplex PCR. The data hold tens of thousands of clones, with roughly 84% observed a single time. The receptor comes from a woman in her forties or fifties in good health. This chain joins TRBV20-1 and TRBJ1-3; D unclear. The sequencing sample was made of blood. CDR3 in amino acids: CSASSPLSGNTIYF. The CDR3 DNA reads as TGCAGTGCTAGTAGTCCCCTCTCTGGAAACACCATATATTTT.